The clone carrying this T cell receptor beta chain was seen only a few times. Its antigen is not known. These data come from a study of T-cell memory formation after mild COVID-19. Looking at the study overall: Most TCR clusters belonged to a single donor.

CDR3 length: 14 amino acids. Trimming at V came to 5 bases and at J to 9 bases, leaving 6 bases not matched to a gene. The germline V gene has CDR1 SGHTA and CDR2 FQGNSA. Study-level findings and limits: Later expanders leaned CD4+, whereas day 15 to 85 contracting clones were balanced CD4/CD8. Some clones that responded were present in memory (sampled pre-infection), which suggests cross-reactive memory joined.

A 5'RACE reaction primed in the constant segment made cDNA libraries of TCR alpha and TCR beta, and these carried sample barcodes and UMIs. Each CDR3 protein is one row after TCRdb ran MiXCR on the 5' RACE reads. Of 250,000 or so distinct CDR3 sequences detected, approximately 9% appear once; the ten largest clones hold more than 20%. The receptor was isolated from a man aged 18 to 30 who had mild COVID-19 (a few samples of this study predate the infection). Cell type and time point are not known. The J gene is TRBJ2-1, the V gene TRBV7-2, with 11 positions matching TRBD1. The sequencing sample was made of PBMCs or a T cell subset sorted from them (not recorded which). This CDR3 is CASSHYGTGGEQFF. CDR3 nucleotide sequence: TGTGCCAGCAGCCACTATGGGACAGGGGGTGAGCAGTTCTTC.